One and the same sample provided the 15 T cell receptor beta chains below, sequenced in a study of shared clonotypes between healthy human individuals (TCRdb year 2020). The library was made by the immunoSEQ multiplex PCR assay. TCRdb holds this immuneACCESS table with in-frame rearrangements only. Some clones are missing; in checked studies, unresolved V genes explain under half, and the rest has no known cause. The sample table holds about 2 million clones, of which about 95% were seen once. The ten largest clones take up roughly 1% of the sample. CD8 naive samples consisted of CD45RO-negative cells that were positively selected for CCR7, yielding a CD45RA+CCR7+ population without TemRA cells. Sequences were obtained from naive CD8+ T cells sorted from blood. Sample cell subset or site, as interpreted from the label and publication: CD45RA+CCR7+. The receptors here all came from a man in his late teens or twenties in good health.

On this clone: Relative to the germline gene, one junction end is altered; a read error may explain this. V gene TRBV5-4 combines with J gene TRBJ1-1; maybe TRBD1 (5 bases). CDR1 and CDR2 from the germline V gene are SGHNT and YYREEE (reference sequence). There are 13 residues in the CDR3. CDR3 sequence reads: CASSSLGVTGAFF. The CDR3 coding sequence is TGTGCCAGCAGCTCGTTAGGGGTCACTGGAGCTTTCTTT.

This chain uses TRBV2 with TRBJ2-7; the match to TRBD2 covers 12 bases. Germline V lookup: CDR1 SNHLY, CDR2 FYNNEI. Germline trimming cut 10 bases from V and 4 bases from J; bases unmatched to any gene: 8. This CDR3 is 14 amino acids long. The CDR3 reads CATQTSGSGYEQYF. The CDR3 DNA sequence: TGTGCCACCCAGACTAGCGGGAGCGGATACGAGCAGTACTTC.

V and J are TRBV6-1 and TRBJ2-1, with a possible D match to TRBD1 (5 bases). The V gene's germline CDR1 is MNHNS and CDR2 SASEGT. Trimming cost V 4 bases and J 0 bases, with 16 bases left between them. The CDR3 is 17 amino acids. The CDR3 protein is CASSAFRQTTSYNEQFF. CDR3 DNA: TGTGCCAGCAGTGCCTTTCGACAGACGACCTCCTACAATGAGCAGTTCTTC.

V usage is TRBV27 and J usage is TRBJ1-1; 8 positions match TRBD1. The trim removed 5 bases at V and 0 bases at J, leaving 5 bases unmatched. The V gene's germline CDR1 is MNHEY and CDR2 SMNVEV (reference sequence). The CDR3 is 15 residues long. The DNA of the CDR3 is TGTGCCAGCAGTCCAGGGGGCCCCATGAACACTGAAGCTTTCTTT. Its translation is CASSPGGPMNTEAFF.

The chain is built from TRBV27 and TRBJ2-1; the match to TRBD1 covers 8 bases. CDR1 is MNHEY and CDR2 is SMNVEV in the germline V gene (reference sequence). The V and J ends lost 7 bases and 3 bases, in that order; junction bases with no gene match: 5. The CDR3 spans 14 residues. CDR3 sequence: CASTRTGGYNEQFF. The DNA of the CDR3 is TGTGCCAGCACCAGAACAGGGGGCTACAATGAGCAGTTCTTC.

The chain couples TRBV5-6 to TRBJ2-3, with unresolved D. The CDR3 totals 14 residues. The germline V and J ends were trimmed by 6 bases and 0 bases, with 11 bases remaining between them. In germline, CDR1 is SGHDT, CDR2 YYEEEE. The CDR3 nucleotides read TGTGCCAGCACCTGGACCCCGAGCACAGATACGCAGTATTTT. Translating gives CASTWTPSTDTQYF.

J is TRBJ2-7 and V is TRBV23-1; 11 bases match TRBD1. TRBV23-1 is recorded as an ORF, its role being uncertain. The length of the CDR3 is 17 residues. V lost 6 bases to trimming and J lost 9 bases; unmatched junction nucleotides: 19. CDR3 nucleotide sequence: TGCGCCAGCAGCCAGACACCGGGACAGGGGGTTCCTACGAGGCAGTACTTC. It encodes CASSQTPGQGVPTRQYF.

The chain employs TRBV5-5 and TRBJ2-5, with 7 bases matching TRBD2. This CDR3 has 16 residues. Germline assignment: CDR1 SGHKS and CDR2 YYEKEE (reference sequence). The V segment lost 3 bases and the J segment 4 bases; nucleotides outside the gene matches: 12. The CDR3 sequence: CASSYNIGGMGETQYF. The DNA for the CDR3 is TGTGCCAGCAGCTATAATATCGGGGGGATGGGAGAGACCCAGTACTTC.

The chain has TRBV4-1 and TRBJ2-7, with D unclear. Trimming removed 7 bases from V and 0 bases from J, with 16 bases in between. The CDR3 is 15 amino acids. CDR1 is MGHRA, CDR2 YSYEKL, per germline. The CDR3 DNA reads TGCGCCAGCACCCCTGGGCCAGATCTCTCCTACGAGCAGTACTTC. Encoded protein: CASTPGPDLSYEQYF.

The V call is TRBV2, the J call TRBJ1-6; D remains unclear. Trimming cost V 3 bases and J 8 bases, with 8 bases left between them. The CDR3 has 13 residues. Per germline, CDR1 SNHLY and CDR2 FYNNEI. The CDR3 DNA follows: TGTGCCAGCAGTGAGTCCATTGATTCACCCCTCCACTTT. This gives the protein CASSESIDSPLHF.

V is TRBV7-9 and J is TRBJ2-7; 7 nucleotides agree with TRBD1. J was trimmed by 2 bases and V by 5 bases; bases with no gene match: 12. The V gene's germline CDR1 is SEHNR and CDR2 FQNEAQ (reference sequence). This CDR3 region has 16 residues. CDR3 protein: CASSVGVGQAAYEQYF. The CDR3 DNA follows: TGTGCCAGCAGCGTTGGCGTTGGACAGGCCGCCTACGAGCAGTACTTC.

The rearrangement links TRBV30 to TRBJ2-7; D may be TRBD2 (6 bases). CDR3 length: 12 residues. Between the trimmed V and J ends, which lost 5 bases and 6 bases, there was a span of 14 bases. The V gene's germline CDR1 is GTSNPN and CDR2 SVGIG (reference sequence). Here the CDR3 reads CAWAGLLSEQYF. CDR3 sequence (DNA): TGTGCCTGGGCGGGACTTCTCTCCGAGCAGTACTTC.

The rearrangement links TRBV9 to TRBJ2-5; 7 nucleotides match TRBD2. V shed 3 bases, J shed 3 bases, and the junction held 11 bases outside the gene matches. Per the germline V gene, CDR1 is SGDLS and CDR2 is YYNGEE. The CDR3 loop spans 16 amino acids. CDR3 DNA: TGTGCCAGCAGCGATTCGGCCGGGGAGGGGAAAGAGACCCAGTACTTC. Its translation: CASSDSAGEGKETQYF. Complete variable domain (other parts from reference TRBV9 and TRBJ2-5): DSGVTQTPKHLITATGQRVTLRCSPRSGDLSVYWYQQSLDQGLQFLIQYYNGEERAKGNILERFSAQQFPDLHSELNLSSLELGDSALYFCASSDSAGEGKETQYFGPGTRLLVL.

This chain links TRBV6-5 with TRBJ2-7; possibly TRBD2 for D (7 bases). Germline values: CDR1 MNHEY, CDR2 SVGAGI. This CDR3 spans 13 amino acids. The V end lost 2 bases, the J end lost 5 bases, and 10 bases lay between the germline ends. The CDR3 sequence is CASSYPGGDEQYF. DNA for the CDR3: TGTGCCAGCAGTTACCCGGGGGGCGACGAGCAGTACTTC.

The gene calls are TRBV5-6 and TRBJ2-7; D perhaps matches TRBD1 (5 bases). The CDR3 extends over 14 amino acids. Looked up from germline, CDR1 is SGHDT and CDR2 is YYEEEE. V shed 4 bases and J shed 3 bases, with 14 bases lying between them. The CDR3 DNA sequence: TGTGCCAGCAGCCCAGGGTTGGGAAACTACGAGCAGTACTTC. Translation: CASSPGLGNYEQYF.